What follows are 19 T cell receptor beta chains derived from one specimen sequenced in a study of metastatic and nonmetastatic thyroid tumors. TCRdb re-called the PCR reads through MiXCR. In the table there are tens of thousands of clones, around 25% of which are singletons. All patients reached thyroid surgery having received no treatment beforehand. Sequencing used blood. All receptors come from a female donor with papillary thyroid cancer or a benign thyroid nodule (not recorded which). Some clones in this sample may be carry-over from other donors' samples.

This clone was recorded at least ten times. The gene calls are TRBV15 and TRBJ2-2, with D possibly called TRBD1 or TRBD2 (7 bases each). Trimming removed 3 bases from V and 4 bases from J, with 12 bases in between. The germline CDR1 and CDR2 sequences are LNHNV and YYDKDF (reference sequence). The CDR3 has 15 residues. CDR3 sequence: CATSRGGTATGELFF. In DNA form, the CDR3 reads TGTGCCACCAGCAGGGGGGGGACAGCCACCGGGGAGCTGTTTTTT.

This chain connects TRBV20-1 to TRBJ2-7, with TRBD1 matching over 7 bases. The CDR3 extends over 14 amino acids. Germline loops: CDR1 DFQATT, CDR2 SNEGSKA (reference sequence). Trimming cost V 2 bases and J 2 bases; bases outside gene matches: 6. For the CDR3, the DNA is TGCAGTGCTAGACCCCCCGGGACAGCCTACGAGCAGTACTTC. Translation gives CSARPPGTAYEQYF.

Many counts were recorded for this clone. This chain links TRBV9 with TRBJ2-5, with a tentative D call TRBD2 (5 bases). The CDR3 sequence is 14 residues long. V was clipped by 4 bases and J by 3 bases, with 13 bases between them. Germline assignment: CDR1 SGDLS and CDR2 YYNGEE. The CDR3: CASSPSDGKETQYF. DNA for the CDR3: TGTGCCAGCAGCCCTTCGGACGGGAAAGAGACCCAGTACTTC.

This clone turned up a few times. The chain is built from TRBV27 and TRBJ2-2, with D tentatively TRBD2 (6 bases). V was pared by 3 bases and J by 4 bases, with 12 bases between. Per the germline V gene, CDR1 is MNHEY and CDR2 is SMNVEV (reference sequence). The length of the CDR3 is 15 residues. CDR3 in DNA: TGTGCCAGCAGTTTCTCCGGGAGCAGCACCGGGGAGCTGTTTTTT. Protein sequence: CASSFSGSSTGELFF.

V is TRBV28 and J is TRBJ2-7; D perhaps matches TRBD1 (8 bases). The germline V gene encodes CDR1 MDHEN and CDR2 SYDVKM. Trimming shortened V by 6 bases and J by 2 bases, and 14 bases separated the two germline ends. The CDR3 is 14 residues long. CDR3 nucleotide sequence: TGTGCCAGCAGCAAACAGGGGGGGCCCTACGAGCAGTACTTC. This gives the protein CASSKQGGPYEQYF. Together with reference TRBV28 and TRBJ2-7, the CDR3 gives the full variable domain: DVKVTQSSRYLVKRTGEKVFLECVQDMDHENMFWYRQDPGLGLRLIYFSYDVKMKEKGDIPEGYSVSREKKERFSLILESASTNQTSMYLCASSKQGGPYEQYFGPGTRLTVT.

This clone was observed at least ten times. The chain carries TRBV2 and TRBJ2-3; TRBD2 aligns across 9 bases. The CDR3 loop spans 17 amino acids. The J segment lost 4 bases and the V segment lost 0 bases, leaving 8 bases of the junction unmatched. Germline V gene data show CDR1 as SNHLY and CDR2 as FYNNEI. The CDR3 DNA is TGTGCCAGCAGTGAAGCGCTTATAGCGGGAGCATCAGATACGCAGTATTTT. Protein product: CASSEALIAGASDTQYF. The variable domain in full, with the rest retrieved from reference TRBV2 and TRBJ2-3, is EPEVTQTPSHQVTQMGQEVILRCVPISNHLYFYWYRQILGQKVEFLVSFYNNEISEKSEIFDDQFSVERPDGSNFTLKIRSTKLEDSAMYFCASSEALIAGASDTQYFGPGTRLTVL.

This clone was counted at least ten times. The chain is built from TRBV11-1 and TRBJ2-2, with 9 bases that match TRBD1. Germline V gene sequence: CDR1 SGHAT, CDR2 FQDESV (reference sequence). The CDR3 covers 16 residues. The J segment lost 4 bases and the V segment lost 5 bases, leaving 8 bases of the junction unmatched. The CDR3 sequence is CASSKGDRVPTGELFF. The CDR3 DNA sequence: TGTGCCAGCAGCAAAGGGGACAGGGTGCCCACCGGGGAGCTGTTTTTT.

Details on this clone: At one end the junction does not follow the germline gene, possibly because of a read error. In the same sample, other DNA sequences code for this CDR3. The chain combines TRBV27 with TRBJ1-5; unclear D gene. Germline V gives CDR1 MNHEY, CDR2 SMNVEV (reference sequence). The CDR3 runs 17 residues. This CDR3 reads CASSLYLGQNSNQPQHF. In DNA, the CDR3 is TGTGCCAGCAGTTTGTATTTAGGTCAGAATAGCAATCAGCCACAGCATTTT.

This clone was seen many times. This chain links TRBV12-3 or TRBV12-4 with TRBJ2-2; D is ambiguous. The CDR3 runs to 15 residues. V gave up 6 bases and J gave up 6 bases, with 17 bases separating them. This chain's CDR3 is CASRVGSFSSGELFF. CDR3 DNA sequence: TGTGCCAGCAGGGTGGGGTCTTTCTCTTCCGGGGAGCTGTTTTTT.

This chain connects TRBV7-6 to TRBJ2-7; 9 nucleotides agree with TRBD1. J gave up 3 bases and V 2 bases, and 8 bases lay outside the gene matches. CDR3 length: 16 amino acids. Germline CDR1 reads SGHVS; CDR2 reads FNYEAQ. The CDR3 sequence is CASSLTGGEVVYEQYF. CDR3 sequence (DNA): TGTGCCAGCAGCTTAACAGGGGGCGAGGTAGTCTACGAGCAGTACTTC.

By share, this clone counts as medium-sized. The chain has TRBV6-1 and TRBJ1-2; 9 bases line up with TRBD1. Germline trimming cut 4 bases from V and 6 bases from J; bases unmatched to any gene: 6. There are 14 residues in the CDR3. Germline-derived CDR1 and CDR2 are MNHNS and SASEGT. CDR3 loop: CASSANRGRDGYTF. The CDR3 coding sequence is TGTGCCAGCAGTGCGAACAGGGGGCGAGATGGCTACACCTTC.

This clone was detected ten times or more. V gene TRBV2 combines with J gene TRBJ2-5, with TRBD1 as a possible D gene (7 bases). Germline lookup yields CDR1 SNHLY and CDR2 FYNNEI. V was clipped by 6 bases and J by 3 bases, with 17 bases between them. The CDR3 spans 15 residues. DNA of the CDR3: TGTGCCAGCAGGAAGACAGGGCCGGGAGAAGAGACCCAGTACTTC. Translation: CASRKTGPGEETQYF.

This clone showed up many times. J is TRBJ1-3 and V is TRBV7-2, with D unclear. In germline, CDR1 is SGHTA, CDR2 FQGNSA. The germline V and J ends were trimmed by 3 bases and 2 bases, with 8 bases remaining between them. CDR3 length: 14 residues. The CDR3 DNA reads TGTGCCAGCAGCTTTATGAGCCCTGGAAACACCATATATTTT. Amino acid sequence: CASSFMSPGNTIYF.

This clone was observed a few times. The V gene is TRBV6-9, the J gene TRBJ2-3; 7 bases map to TRBD2. Trimming at V came to 2 bases and at J to 0 bases, leaving 8 bases not matched to a gene. Germline CDR1 is MNHGY and CDR2 is SVAAGI. The CDR3 covers 17 residues. Here the CDR3 reads CASSYEFSGASTDTQYF. CDR3 bases: TGTGCCAGCAGTTATGAATTCAGCGGGGCCAGCACAGATACGCAGTATTTT.

This clone was detected ten times or more. The genes are TRBV29-1 and TRBJ2-1; D gene unclear. This CDR3 comprises 14 residues. The germline gives CDR1 SQVTM, CDR2 ANQGSEA. The ends were cut back, 0 bases at V and 6 bases at J, with 12 bases in the middle. The CDR3: CSVEDFRTPNEQFF. The CDR3 DNA follows: TGCAGCGTTGAAGACTTTAGAACTCCCAATGAGCAGTTCTTC.

The gene calls are TRBV20-1 and TRBJ1-2; TRBD1 agrees at 8 bases. Germline CDR1 is DFQATT and CDR2 is SNEGSKA (reference sequence). Trimming cost V 6 bases and J 3 bases; bases outside gene matches: 6. This CDR3 has 13 residues. The CDR3 DNA sequence: TGCAGTGCGCGACAGGGGTTACACTATGGCTACACCTTC. This sequence encodes CSARQGLHYGYTF.

This clone occurred many times. The chain has TRBV28 and TRBJ1-3, with D unresolved. The CDR3 is made up of 15 amino acids. The germline V and J ends were trimmed by 2 bases and 0 bases, with 8 bases remaining between them. The germline CDR1 and CDR2 sequences are MDHEN and SYDVKM. The chain's CDR3 is CASSLRPSSGNTIYF. CDR3 DNA: TGTGCCAGCAGTTTACGACCTTCCTCTGGAAACACCATATATTTT. Based on the CDR3 plus reference TRBV28 and TRBJ1-3, the full variable domain is DVKVTQSSRYLVKRTGEKVFLECVQDMDHENMFWYRQDPGLGLRLIYFSYDVKMKEKGDIPEGYSVSREKKERFSLILESASTNQTSMYLCASSLRPSSGNTIYFGEGSWLTVV.

This clone turned up a few times. The CDR3: CASSYSNWGGLGQPQHF. The DNA of the CDR3 is TGTGCCAGCAGTTACTCGAATTGGGGGGGGCTGGGGCAGCCCCAGCATTTT. This chain links TRBV6-2 or TRBV6-3 with TRBJ1-5; possibly TRBD1 for D (6 bases). The CDR3 is made up of 17 amino acids. V was cut by 0 bases and J by 7 bases, with 19 bases left in between. Germline V CDR1 and CDR2: MNHEY, SVGEGT.

By frequency in the sample, this clone is medium-sized. This rearrangement joins TRBV6-1 to TRBJ1-2; no definite D call. CDR1 is MNHNS and CDR2 is SASEGT in the germline V gene. The CDR3 contains 12 residues. V dropped 6 bases and J dropped 5 bases, with 10 bases sitting between them. The DNA for the CDR3 is TGTGCCAGCAGAACTTTTGAATATGGCTACACCTTC. Residues: CASRTFEYGYTF.